The present entry profiles one TCR beta chain with its context. The antigen is unknown. Amplification targeted TCR beta CDR3 regions from RNA transcripts. Researchers ran a first-round RT-PCR on the TCR CDR3 using the HTBI primer set. One entry per CDR3 protein results from TCRdb running MiXCR on the multiplex PCR reads. The repertoire includes fewer than 600,000 distinct CDR3 sequences, 11% to 15% of them detected once, and approximately 14% sits in the top ten. The sample comes from a study of T cells in Graves' hyperthyroidism and ophthalmopathy. Notes on the study in general: The model's output predicted ophthalmopathy at a median of roughly 6.9 months prior to onset.

In making diagnoses, clinical symptoms, serum thyroxine and TRAb, thyroid ultrasound and orbital computed tomography were all used. J gave up 8 bases and V 5 bases, and 13 bases lay outside the gene matches. The germline V gene has CDR1 MNHEY and CDR2 SMNVEV (reference sequence). The CDR3 sequence is 16 residues long. The receptor's source is a middle-aged woman with Graves' hyperthyroidism. The chain recombines TRBV27 with TRBJ1-4, with TRBD1 matching 8 bases. Sequenced input: blood. The chain's CDR3 is CASSLRGQVGREKLFF. CDR3 in DNA: TGTGCCAGCAGTCTCCGGGGACAGGTCGGGCGAGAAAAACTGTTTTTT.